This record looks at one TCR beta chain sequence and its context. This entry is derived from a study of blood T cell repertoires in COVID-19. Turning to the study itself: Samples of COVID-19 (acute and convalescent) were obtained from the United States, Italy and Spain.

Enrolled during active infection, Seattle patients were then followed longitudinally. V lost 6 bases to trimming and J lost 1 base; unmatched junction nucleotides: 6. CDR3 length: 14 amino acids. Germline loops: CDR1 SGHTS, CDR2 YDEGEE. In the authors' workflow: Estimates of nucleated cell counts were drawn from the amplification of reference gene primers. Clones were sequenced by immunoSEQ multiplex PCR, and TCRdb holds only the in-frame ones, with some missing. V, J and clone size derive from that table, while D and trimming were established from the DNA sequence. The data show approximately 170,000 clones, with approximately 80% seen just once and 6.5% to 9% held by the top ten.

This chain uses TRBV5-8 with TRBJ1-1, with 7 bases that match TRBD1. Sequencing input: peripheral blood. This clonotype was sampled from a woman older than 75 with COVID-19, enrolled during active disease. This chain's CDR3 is CASTLRGRNTEAFF. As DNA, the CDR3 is TGTGCCAGCACCTTAAGGGGGCGGAACACTGAAGCTTTCTTT.